Reported below is one T cell receptor (beta chain). The clone's antigen remains unknown. Base-call qualities are not available, and no considerably larger clone is one nucleotide away. TCRbeta CDR3 regions were amplified from genomic DNA by means of the immunoSEQ Assay, a bias-controlled multiplex PCR. For the original study's pipeline: Within the assay, amplification of reference gene primers was used to estimate how many nucleated cells each sample contained. To quantify the absolute abundance of each unique TCRbeta CDR3 rearrangement, sequence reads were collapsed and filtered. Productive Simpson clonality was computed per sample as the square root of Simpson's diversity index over productive rearrangements. TCRdb mirrors the immuneACCESS table, restricted to in-frame sequences. Some clones are absent from its copies; in checked studies, under half trace to an unresolved V gene, and the reason for the others is unknown. From that table come the V and J calls and clone size; the DNA was used to work out D and trimming. Counted in this sample were around 200,000 clones; about 81% of them appeared once. The ten biggest clones cover around a tenth of the sample.

The germline V gene (reference sequence) sets CDR1 to SEHNR and CDR2 to FQNEAQ. For this chain, trimming is 2 bases at the V end and 3 bases at the J end, and the number of junction bases without a gene match is 6. Spanning cysteine to phenylalanine, the CDR3 consists of 17 amino acids. CDR3 DNA is the only sequence kept; it has 51 bases, read in frame from the first base. These data come from a study of blood T cell repertoires in COVID-19 (TCRdb year 2020). Describing the broader study: Collaborator samples came from the United States, Italy and Spain and covered acute and convalescent phases of COVID-19. The prospective study material was composed of cDNA or gDNA derived from T cells, B-cell-depleted T cells, or PBMCs. The dataset comprised deeply sampled blood TCRbeta repertoires from subjects exposed to, actively infected with, or recovered from COVID-19. Sample metadata almost always included a de-identified subject ID, COVID-19 status, age in years and sex. Where available, HLA class I and class II types were taken from metadata supplied by the sample provider and were not determined by assay-based typing. The repertoires were made available in a free public database intended to serve as a resource for research on the immune response to SARS-CoV-2. Samples were obtained from the ongoing ImmuneRACE study (first 160 participants) and from approximately 1,200 subjects provided by 6 global collaborators.

Findings and caveats that apply to the study as a whole: The amount of clinical and demographic metadata varied by source and participant and was provided uncurated.

In the prospective study, participants were about 18 to 100 years old, resided in approximately 25 geographic areas of the United States, and were enrolled through a virtual design. In the prospective study, cohorts were assigned on the basis of participant-reported clinical history obtained from a screening survey and a study questionnaire. ImmuneRACE Cohort 3 recovered participants were defined by two consecutive negative NP/OP PCR tests, healthcare professional clearance, or symptom resolution. In the prospective study, mobile phlebotomists collected whole blood, serum and a nasopharyngeal or oropharyngeal swab from each participant. Additional blood draws and questionnaires over a roughly two-month period could optionally be provided by prospective study participants. Before DNA extraction, prospective study blood samples were shipped either frozen or at room temperature.

This sequence uses TRBV7-9 and TRBJ2-2; the junction holds 10 bases that match TRBD1. Sequencing used PBMCs or T cells enriched from blood (not recorded which). This clonotype was sampled from a man in his forties or fifties who had recovered from COVID-19. The CDR3 amino acid sequence is: CASSLRRQGAYTGELFF. The DNA is TGTGCCAGCAGCTTAAGGAGACAGGGGGCCTACACCGGGGAGCTGTTTTTT.